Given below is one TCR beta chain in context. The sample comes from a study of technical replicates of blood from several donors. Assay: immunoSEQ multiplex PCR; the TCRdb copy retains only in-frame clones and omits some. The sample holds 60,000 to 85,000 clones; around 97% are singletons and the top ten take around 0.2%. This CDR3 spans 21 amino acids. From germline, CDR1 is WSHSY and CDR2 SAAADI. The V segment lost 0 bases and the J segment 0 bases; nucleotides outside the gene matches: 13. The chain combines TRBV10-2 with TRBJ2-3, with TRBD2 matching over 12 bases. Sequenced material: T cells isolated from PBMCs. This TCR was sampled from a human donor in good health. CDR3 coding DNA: TGCGCCAGCAGTGAGTCGACTCCTAGCGGGAGGGTAGGACGGAGCACAGATACGCAGTATTTT. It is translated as CASSESTPSGRVGRSTDTQYF.